The clone carrying this TCR beta chain was seen ten or more times. As yet, its antigen is unknown. RNA transcripts provided the template for amplifying TCR beta CDR3 regions. Second-round multiplex PCR came after first-round RT-PCR with HTBI primers. TCRdb reanalysed the multiplex PCR reads using MiXCR and keeps one entry per CDR3 protein. The sample includes hundreds of thousands of distinct CDR3 sequences, roughly a fifth of them seen just once. The CDR3 is made up of 11 amino acids. CDR1 is SQVTM, CDR2 ANQGSEA, per germline. Trimming stripped 4 bases from V and 4 bases from J, with 5 bases between. Symptoms, serum thyroxine and TRAb, thyroid ultrasound, and orbital computed tomography formed the diagnostic basis. These data originate in a study of Graves' ophthalmopathy and Graves' hyperthyroidism. Whole-study findings and limits: Ophthalmopathy and stable hyperthyroidism were discriminated by a 13-signature model, with about 91% sensitivity and approximately 81% specificity. Blood contained most expanded thyroid clonotypes exceeding 0.001 frequency.

The material sequenced was peripheral blood. The chain couples TRBV29-1 to TRBJ1-3; D remains ambiguous. The TCR originated in a woman aged 45-65 years with Graves' ophthalmopathy. The CDR3 sequence is CSVVGGNTIYF. The CDR3 nucleotides read TGCAGCGTTGTAGGGGGAAACACCATATATTTT.